This passage covers 26 T cell receptor beta chains from one sample sequenced in a study of radiation and T cells in renal cell carcinoma. Sequencing was performed with immunoSEQ multiplex PCR; in TCRdb, only in-frame clones are kept and a portion is missing. This sample has tens of thousands of clones; around 78% occur once, and the top ten carry roughly 7.4%. The sample's time point: blood 2 weeks post-SBRT. Indicated treatment: 15 Gy SBRT to primary tumor, nephrectomy 4 weeks later. This sample comprised blood, obtained from a patient whose treatment included radiotherapy and nephrectomy. Receptors originate from a man between 60 and 75 years old with renal cell carcinoma.

The V gene is TRBV30, the J gene TRBJ2-1, with D hard to call. Trimming stripped 2 bases from V and 4 bases from J, with 9 bases between. CDR3 length: 13 amino acids. Germline assignment: CDR1 GTSNPN and CDR2 SVGIG (reference sequence). In DNA, the CDR3 is TGTGCCTGGAGTCCGGACCTTTACAATGAGCAGTTCTTC. This encodes CAWSPDLYNEQFF.

The chain combines TRBV7-9 with TRBJ1-4; TRBD1 agrees at 9 bases. With V trimmed by 5 bases and J by 2 bases, 9 bases remained unmatched. The CDR3 runs 17 residues. CDR1 is SEHNR, CDR2 FQNEAQ, per germline (reference sequence). The chain's CDR3 is CASSPTGGFETNEKLFF. CDR3 nucleotide sequence: TGTGCCAGCAGCCCAACAGGGGGCTTCGAGACTAATGAAAAACTGTTTTTT.

The rearrangement uses TRBV5-4 and TRBJ2-5; maybe TRBD1 (6 bases). The CDR3 totals 14 residues. Germline V gene data show CDR1 as SGHNT and CDR2 as YYREEE (reference sequence). V lost 3 bases and J lost 3, with 12 bases in between. The CDR3 loop is CASSYRTGKETQYF. In DNA form, the CDR3 reads TGTGCCAGCAGCTATCGCACAGGGAAAGAGACCCAGTACTTC.

The J gene is TRBJ1-6, the V gene TRBV18, with 7 bases that match TRBD1. Germline assignment: CDR1 KGHSH and CDR2 LQKENI. V trimming: 3 bases; J trimming: 7 bases; junction bases outside the gene matches: 9. The CDR3 length is 16 residues. The CDR3 region is CASSPGGGLVNSPLHF. The CDR3, as DNA: TGTGCCAGCTCACCGGGAGGGGGCTTGGTGAATTCACCCCTCCACTTT. Supplemented by reference TRBV18 and TRBJ1-6, the full variable domain reads NAGVMQNPRHLVRRRGQEARLRCSPMKGHSHVYWYRQLPEEGLKFMVYLQKENIIDESGMPKERFSAEFPKEGPSILRIQQVVRGDSAAYFCASSPGGGLVNSPLHFGNGTRLTVT.

The chain employs TRBV9 and TRBJ2-4; either TRBD1 or TRBD2 may supply D (5 bases each). CDR3 length equals 13 residues. CDR1 and CDR2 (germline): SGDLS, YYNGEE. V was cut by 4 bases and J by 12 bases, with 17 bases left in between. The CDR3 region is CASSLGVNSDQYF. CDR3 bases: TGTGCCAGCAGCCTGGGGGTAAACTCTGATCAGTACTTC.

This clone was seen just once. The J gene is TRBJ1-1, the V gene TRBV7-2, with 7 bases aligning to TRBD1. Germline CDR1 and CDR2: SGHTA and FQGNSA. After removal of 4 bases from V and 8 bases from J, the junction contained 10 bases not matched to a gene. The CDR3 covers 14 residues. The CDR3 DNA reads TGTGCCAGCAGCTCCGACCGGGGGGACAGCGAAGCTTTCTTT. Translated, it gives CASSSDRGDSEAFF.

The chain carries TRBV7-9 and TRBJ1-2; D is perhaps TRBD1 (5 bases). This CDR3 comprises 12 residues. From germline, CDR1 is SEHNR and CDR2 FQNEAQ (reference sequence). The V and J ends lost 2 bases and 5 bases respectively, with 6 bases between them. DNA for the CDR3: TGTGCCAGCAGCTTACGACAGTATGGCTACACCTTC. Its protein product is CASSLRQYGYTF.

The rearrangement uses TRBV5-6 and TRBJ2-1, with 7 positions matching TRBD1. Looked up from germline, CDR1 is SGHDT and CDR2 is YYEEEE. Unmatched junction bases numbered 10, after V lost 4 bases and J lost 9 bases. The CDR3 has 14 amino acids. CDR3 DNA: TGTGCCAGCAGCATGTACAGGGGTGAAGGTGAGCAGTTCTTC. Amino acid sequence: CASSMYRGEGEQFF.

The rearrangement links TRBV2 to TRBJ2-7; D perhaps matches TRBD2 (6 bases). V gave up 1 base and J gave up 7 bases, with 14 bases separating them. This CDR3 is 14 amino acids long. Germline CDR1 SNHLY, CDR2 FYNNEI. CDR3 nucleotide sequence: TGTGCCAGCAGTGAAGGCGGCGGACTACGGGAGCAGTACGTC. This sequence encodes CASSEGGGLREQYV.

This chain connects TRBV29-1 to TRBJ2-3; 11 bases align to TRBD1. The CDR3 is 13 amino acids. With 7 bases clipped from V and 3 bases from J, the junction kept 3 bases outside the gene matches. The V gene's germline CDR1 is SQVTM and CDR2 ANQGSEA. This CDR3 reads CSAGQGVTDTQYF. CDR3 DNA sequence: TGCAGCGCGGGACAGGGGGTAACAGATACGCAGTATTTT.

V usage is TRBV28 and J usage is TRBJ2-1, with 8 bases identical to TRBD2. The CDR3 length is 19 residues. Trimming cost V 4 bases and J 5 bases; bases outside gene matches: 19. Germline lookup yields CDR1 MDHEN and CDR2 SYDVKM. This chain's CDR3 is CASSSPRSKAGVPDNEQFF. The CDR3 DNA sequence: TGTGCCAGCAGTTCCCCCCGATCGAAAGCGGGGGTCCCCGACAATGAGCAGTTCTTC.

The V gene is TRBV19, the J gene TRBJ1-2, with 7 bases that match TRBD1. CDR1 is LNHDA, CDR2 SQIVND, per germline (reference sequence). J was trimmed by 1 base and V by 7 bases; bases with no gene match: 12. The length of the CDR3 is 16 residues. The CDR3 DNA sequence: TGTGCCAGTAAACCCGGGACAGCCTACCTTAACTATGGCTACACCTTC. It is translated as CASKPGTAYLNYGYTF.

The chain combines TRBV29-1 with TRBJ2-2; D gene uncertain. Germline assignment: CDR1 SQVTM and CDR2 ANQGSEA. The CDR3 runs to 17 residues. Trimming pared 1 base from V and 6 bases from J, leaving 21 bases between. The CDR3 sequence is CSVEGPLRGGVAGELFF. As DNA, the CDR3 is TGCAGCGTTGAAGGGCCCCTAAGAGGTGGGGTGGCCGGGGAGCTGTTTTTT.

CDR3 nucleotides: TGTGCCACCTCGGACACCTATGGCTACACCTTC. Translation gives CATSDTYGYTF. The chain links TRBV6-6 to TRBJ1-2; D possibly corresponds to TRBD1 (5 bases). The germline V and J ends were trimmed by 10 bases and 4 bases, with 10 bases remaining between them. Germline values: CDR1 MNHNY, CDR2 SVGAGI (reference sequence). This CDR3 has 11 residues.

V and J are TRBV5-6 and TRBJ1-2; D perhaps matches TRBD1 (5 bases). This CDR3 spans 14 amino acids. V lost 0 bases, J lost 2 bases, and 8 bases lay in between. Germline CDR1 and CDR2: SGHDT and YYEEEE. The CDR3: CASSLVGVNYGYTF. CDR3 in DNA: TGTGCCAGCAGCTTGGTGGGGGTGAACTATGGCTACACCTTC.

The genes are TRBV5-1 and TRBJ2-3, with 9 bases that match TRBD2. Per germline, CDR1 SGHRS and CDR2 YFSETQ. The trim removed 8 bases at V and 2 bases at J, leaving 6 bases unmatched. CDR3 length: 14 residues. CDR3 region: CASNSGLATDTQYF. The CDR3 nucleotides read TGCGCCAGTAATTCGGGACTAGCCACAGATACGCAGTATTTT.

This chain uses TRBV25-1 with TRBJ1-1; TRBD1 matches 7 bases. The ends lost 3 bases at V and 6 bases at J; junction bases unmatched: 10. The germline CDR1 and CDR2 sequences are MGHDK and SYGVNS. The CDR3 runs 15 residues. As DNA, the CDR3 is TGTGCCAGCAGTGATCCCTGGGACAGCGAGGCTGAAGCTTTCTTT. Translating it yields CASSDPWDSEAEAFF.

This clone was observed a handful of times. The chain joins TRBV12-5 to TRBJ2-3; D might be TRBD2 (5 bases). With 0 bases removed from V and 0 bases from J, the gap between germline ends came to 13 bases. This CDR3 is built from 17 residues. Germline V lookup: CDR1 LGHNT, CDR2 FRNRAP. DNA for the CDR3: TGTGCTAGTGGTTTGGTACCGAGCGGTACTAGCACAGATACGCAGTATTTT. Translation gives CASGLVPSGTSTDTQYF. The variable domain in full, with the rest retrieved from reference TRBV12-5 and TRBJ2-3, is DARVTQTPRHKVTEMGQEVTMRCQPILGHNTVFWYRQTMMQGLELLAYFRNRAPLDDSGMPKDRFSAEMPDATLATLKIQPSEPRDSAVYFCASGLVPSGTSTDTQYFGPGTRLTVL.

This clone was observed a few times. The genes are TRBV6-1 and TRBJ2-2; D possibly corresponds to TRBD2 (5 bases). Germline values: CDR1 MNHNS, CDR2 SASEGT. The V gene lost 6 bases and the J gene lost 5 bases, with 13 bases spanning the gap. There are 14 residues in the CDR3. As DNA, the CDR3 is TGTGCCAGCAGAGCCACGGGGTCAACCGGGGAGCTGTTTTTT. It codes for CASRATGSTGELFF.

The chain employs TRBV4-3 and TRBJ1-1, with TRBD1 matching over 8 bases. The CDR3 contains 16 residues. The germline V gene encodes CDR1 LGHNA and CDR2 YSLEER. Unmatched junction bases numbered 12, after V lost 4 bases and J lost 5 bases. The CDR3 loop is CASSPYTDRVLTEAFF. The DNA for the CDR3 is TGCGCCAGCAGCCCTTATACGGACAGGGTCTTGACTGAAGCTTTCTTT.

This chain uses TRBV6-6 with TRBJ2-5; the D is unclear. V lost 8 bases to trimming and J lost 4 bases, with 17 bases between them. The CDR3 sequence is 14 residues long. Looked up from germline, CDR1 is MNHNY and CDR2 is SVGAGI (reference sequence). This chain's CDR3 is CASSDGVLRETQYF. CDR3 nucleotide sequence: TGTGCCAGCTCTGATGGCGTCCTACGAGAGACCCAGTACTTC.

The chain joins TRBV5-6 to TRBJ2-5; 7 nucleotides line up with TRBD2. The germline V gene encodes CDR1 SGHDT and CDR2 YYEEEE. J was trimmed by 7 bases and V by 0 bases; bases with no gene match: 9. The CDR3 covers 15 residues. CDR3 nucleotides: TGTGCCAGCAGCTTGGGTTTGCGGGGGTCAAGGACCCAGTACTTC. Protein: CASSLGLRGSRTQYF.

This clone showed up just a few times. The chain couples TRBV19 to TRBJ1-1; D gene uncertain. This CDR3 region has 11 residues. Germline V CDR1 and CDR2: LNHDA, SQIVND (reference sequence). V lost 5 bases and J 11 bases, leaving 12 bases between the germline ends. CDR3 sequence reads: CASSGRGSAFF. CDR3 sequence (DNA): TGTGCCAGTAGTGGTCGTGGAAGTGCTTTCTTT.

A remark on this clone: Other DNA sequences in this sample translate to the same CDR3. This sequence joins TRBV18 and TRBJ1-2, with D hard to call. V shed 6 bases and J shed 7 bases, with 15 bases lying between them. The CDR3 is 13 residues long. CDR1 and CDR2 (germline): KGHSH, LQKENI. CDR3 nucleotide sequence: TGTGCCAGCTCCCCCGACGGGGAGCGTGGCTACACCTTC. This sequence encodes CASSPDGERGYTF.

This sequence joins TRBV5-4 and TRBJ2-5; no clear D. The CDR3 is made up of 13 amino acids. Germline-derived CDR1 and CDR2 are SGHNT and YYREEE (reference sequence). Trimming cost V 3 bases and J 3 bases, with 9 bases left between them. As DNA, the CDR3 is TGTGCCAGCAGCTCGAATCGTGAAGAGACCCAGTACTTC. It is translated as CASSSNREETQYF.

V gene TRBV11-2 combines with J gene TRBJ2-3; 8 nucleotides match TRBD2. This CDR3 has 17 residues. Trimming cost V 0 bases and J 2 bases; bases outside gene matches: 7. The germline V gene has CDR1 SGHAT and CDR2 FQNNGV. CDR3 DNA: TGTGCCAGCAGCTTAGATCCCAGCGGGGGATACACAGATACGCAGTATTTT. It codes for CASSLDPSGGYTDTQYF.